These T cell receptor beta chains were read from a single sample in a study of OX40 agonist ivuxolimab in advanced cancers. TCRdb keeps only in-frame clones here, not all; method: immunoSEQ multiplex PCR. The repertoire holds about 91,000 clones, with about 85% as singletons. Sequencing used CD4+ or CD8+ T cells sorted from blood, obtained in a trial of the OX40 agonist ivuxolimab. These receptors came from an adult with an advanced solid tumor such as melanoma, head and neck, liver or kidney cancer. The CDR3 runs from the conserved cysteine through the conserved F or W. The order of the fields is clone size, J gene, D gene, V gene, CDR3 protein, CDR3 DNA. The D gene is left open where the match is weak. The size of a clone is reported for some rows only, either as once, few or many, or as a class for expanded clones.

-,TRBJ1-1,-,TRBV7-8,CASTSAMTSLNTEAFF,TGTGCCAGCACCTCAGCTATGACCTCCTTGAACACTGAAGCTTTCTTT
-,TRBJ1-2,TRBD1,TRBV4-3,CASSQGSGGGNYGYTF,TGCGCCAGCAGCCAAGGTTCAGGGGGCGGTAACTATGGCTACACCTTC
once,TRBJ1-4,TRBD1,TRBV7-2,CASSPPRVQGDEKLFF,TGTGCCAGCAGCCCCCCCCGGGTACAGGGGGATGAAAAACTGTTTTTT
-,TRBJ1-1,-,TRBV4-3,CASSQPGNTEAFF,TGCGCCAGCAGCCAGCCAGGGAACACTGAAGCTTTCTTT
-,TRBJ2-3,-,TRBV4-1,CASSQEAFTDTQYF,TGCGCCAGCAGCCAAGAGGCATTCACAGATACGCAGTATTTT
-,TRBJ1-2,-,TRBV19,CASSGETRGGYTF,TGTGCCAGTAGTGGGGAGACGAGGGGCGGCTACACCTTC
once,TRBJ2-7,-,TRBV7-2,CASTPTRVLSYEQYF,TGTGCCAGCACCCCTACGAGGGTACTCTCCTACGAGCAGTACTTC
-,TRBJ2-1,-,TRBV7-3,CASTGVNNEQFF,TGTGCCAGCACCGGGGTGAACAATGAGCAGTTCTTC
once,TRBJ1-3,TRBD1,TRBV7-2,CASSLGQGFGNTIYF,TGTGCCAGCAGCTTAGGACAGGGGTTTGGAAACACCATATATTTT
-,TRBJ2-5,TRBD2,TRBV4-1,CASSQNLLERGLRKTQYF,TGCGCCAGCAGCCAAAACCTATTAGAGCGGGGGCTCCGGAAGACCCAGTACTTC
-,TRBJ1-6,-,TRBV30,CAWRVPMITNNSPLHF,TGTGCCTGGAGGGTACCTATGATCACCAATAATTCACCCCTCCACTTT
once,TRBJ1-3,-,TRBV19,CASSLRGKNTIYF,TGTGCCAGTAGTCTACGAGGGAAAAACACCATATATTTT
-,TRBJ1-2,-,TRBV6-5,CASRPYRVNYGYTF,TGTGCCAGCAGACCCTACAGGGTGAACTATGGCTACACCTTC
-,TRBJ1-2,-,TRBV15,CATSRDRGAPNYGYTF,TGTGCCACCAGCAGAGATCGTGGGGCTCCCAACTATGGCTACACCTTC
-,TRBJ1-2,-,TRBV23-1,CASSPPPLGTNYGYTF,TGCGCCAGCAGCCCCCCCCCGCTAGGGACTAACTATGGCTACACCTTC
-,TRBJ1-5,-,TRBV7-2,CASSSGPRNQPQHF,TGTGCCAGCAGCTCTGGGCCCCGCAATCAGCCCCAGCATTTT
once,TRBJ1-1,-,TRBV9,CASSRAGSMNTEAFF,TGTGCCAGCAGCCGTGCGGGGTCCATGAACACTGAAGCTTTCTTT
-,TRBJ2-2,-,TRBV11-2,CASSLDYTGELFF,TGTGCCAGCAGCCTAGATTACACCGGGGAGCTGTTTTTT
few,TRBJ1-2,-,TRBV2,CASDTTNYGYTF,TGTGCCAGCGACACTACTAACTATGGCTACACCTTC
-,TRBJ2-3,TRBD2,TRBV5-1,CASSRGGAGGTDTQYF,TGCGCCAGCAGTCGCGGAGGAGCGGGGGGCACAGATACGCAGTATTTT
-,TRBJ2-5,TRBD2,TRBV2,CASRRLAGGRQETQYF,TGTGCCAGCAGACGACTAGCGGGGGGGCGGCAAGAGACCCAGTACTTC
-,TRBJ1-2,-,TRBV7-2,CASSPRTRNYGYTF,TGTGCCAGCAGCCCCAGAACACGTAACTATGGCTACACCTTC
-,TRBJ2-1,TRBD1,TRBV11-2,CASSLRPGGSYNEQFF,TGTGCCAGCAGCTTACGCCCAGGGGGCTCCTACAATGAGCAGTTCTTC
-,TRBJ2-3,TRBD2,TRBV5-5,CASSFPTGSGGFTDTQYF,TGTGCCAGCAGCTTCCCCACCGGTAGCGGGGGCTTCACAGATACGCAGTATTTT
-,TRBJ2-3,-,TRBV6-5,CASSYGNYPSTDTQYF,TGTGCCAGCAGTTACGGGAATTATCCTAGCACAGATACGCAGTATTTT
-,TRBJ1-4,TRBD1,TRBV4-1,CASSRAQGQYNEKLFF,TGCGCCAGCAGCCGAGCTCAGGGACAGTATAATGAAAAACTGTTTTTT
-,TRBJ2-7,TRBD1,TRBV18,CASSPADRGLYEQYF,TGTGCCAGCTCACCAGCCGACAGGGGGCTCTACGAGCAGTACTTC
-,TRBJ2-1,TRBD1,TRBV9,CASSVDPTDRGGYYNEQFF,TGTGCCAGCAGCGTAGACCCTACTGACAGGGGAGGATACTACAATGAGCAGTTCTTC
-,TRBJ2-7,-,TRBV11-2,CASSPADYEQYF,TGTGCCAGCAGCCCAGCAGACTACGAGCAGTACTTC
-,TRBJ1-3,TRBD1,TRBV10-3,CATSGGQGGYTIYF,TGTGCCACCTCCGGCGGACAGGGGGGATACACCATATATTTT
once,TRBJ2-1,-,TRBV23-1,CASSRLSPPMDNEQFF,TGCGCCAGCAGCCGCCTTAGTCCTCCTATGGACAATGAGCAGTTCTTC
-,TRBJ2-5,TRBD2,TRBV9,CASSAPGLAGFETQYF,TGTGCCAGCAGCGCCCCCGGGCTAGCGGGGTTTGAGACCCAGTACTTC
few,TRBJ2-7,-,TRBV5-1,CASSPDSSPSYEQYF,TGCGCCAGCAGCCCCGACTCTTCCCCCTCCTACGAGCAGTACTTC
once,TRBJ2-1,TRBD1,TRBV10-1,CASSEKIGTVEPRRYISSYNEQFF,TGCGCCAGCAGTGAGAAAATAGGGACAGTGGAACCCCGCCGCTATATTTCCTCCTACAATGAGCAGTTCTTC
-,TRBJ1-1,-,TRBV28,CASSLGRNTEAFF,TGTGCCAGCAGTTTAGGAAGGAACACTGAAGCTTTCTTT
-,TRBJ2-7,-,TRBV4-3,CASSQDWQATYEQYF,TGCGCCAGCAGCCAAGACTGGCAGGCCACCTACGAGCAGTACTTC
-,TRBJ1-2,-,TRBV19,CASSMAEDLPYGYTF,TGTGCCAGTAGTATGGCTGAGGATTTACCTTATGGCTACACCTTC
few,TRBJ2-7,-,TRBV10-1,CASRAGRSYEQYF,TGCGCCAGCAGGGCCGGACGGTCCTACGAGCAGTACTTC
-,TRBJ2-5,-,TRBV7-3,CASSLIAIGIAQETQYF,TGTGCCAGCAGCTTGATAGCCATCGGGATAGCTCAAGAGACCCAGTACTTC
-,TRBJ1-3,-,TRBV2,CASSDAGVRNTIYF,TGTGCCAGCAGTGACGCAGGGGTGAGAAACACCATATATTTT
-,TRBJ2-6,-,TRBV4-2,CASSQAPQGPLSGANVLTF,TGTGCCAGCAGCCAAGCCCCCCAAGGTCCCCTCTCTGGGGCCAACGTCCTGACTTTC
-,TRBJ1-4,-,TRBV19,CASSRLQPTNEKLFF,TGTGCCAGTAGTAGACTACAACCAACTAATGAAAAACTGTTTTTT
-,TRBJ2-1,-,TRBV15,CATSRDERLLIYNEQFF,TGTGCCACCAGCAGAGATGAGCGACTGCTAATCTACAATGAGCAGTTCTTC
-,TRBJ1-4,-,TRBV18,CASSPTATNEKLFF,TGTGCCAGCTCACCAACCGCAACTAATGAAAAACTGTTTTTT
-,TRBJ2-7,-,TRBV6-5,CASSYSQRPPVYEQYF,TGTGCCAGCAGTTACTCGCAGCGACCGCCAGTCTACGAGCAGTACTTC
-,TRBJ2-3,-,TRBV7-3,CASSFQGGDTQYF,TGTGCCAGCAGCTTCCAAGGAGGAGATACGCAGTATTTT
-,TRBJ1-1,TRBD1,TRBV7-9,CASSLDPGQGTWMAFF,TGTGCCAGCAGCTTAGACCCGGGACAGGGCACATGGATGGCTTTCTTT
-,TRBJ1-2,-,TRBV22-1,CPGSALGRQGCYGYTF,TGTCCTGGGAGCGCACTCGGGAGACAGGGCTGCTATGGCTACACCTTC